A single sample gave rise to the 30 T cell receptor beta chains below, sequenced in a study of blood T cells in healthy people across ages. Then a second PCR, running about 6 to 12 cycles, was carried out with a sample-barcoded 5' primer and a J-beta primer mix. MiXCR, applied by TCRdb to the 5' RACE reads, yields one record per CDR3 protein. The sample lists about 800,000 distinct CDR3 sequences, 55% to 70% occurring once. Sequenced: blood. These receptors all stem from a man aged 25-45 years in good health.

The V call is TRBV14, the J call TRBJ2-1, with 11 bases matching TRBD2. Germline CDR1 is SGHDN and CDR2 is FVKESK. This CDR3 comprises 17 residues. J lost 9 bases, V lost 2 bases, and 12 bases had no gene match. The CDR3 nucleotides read TGTGCCAGCAGCCAATATACTAGCGGGAGCCCCGGTCGTGAGCAGTTCTTC. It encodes CASSQYTSGSPGREQFF.

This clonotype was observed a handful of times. The CDR3: CASSLRLRSYEQYF. The CDR3 DNA reads as TGTGCCAGCAGTTTGCGGTTGCGCTCCTACGAGCAGTACTTC. The gene calls are TRBV12-3 or TRBV12-4 and TRBJ2-7; D remains unclear. The CDR3 has 14 amino acids. With 3 bases removed from V and 0 bases from J, the gap between germline ends came to 9 bases.

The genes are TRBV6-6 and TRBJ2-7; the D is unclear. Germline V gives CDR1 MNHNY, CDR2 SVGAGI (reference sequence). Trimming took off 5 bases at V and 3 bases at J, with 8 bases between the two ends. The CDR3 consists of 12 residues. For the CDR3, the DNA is TGTGCCAGCAGTAACCAAGTCTACGAGCAGTACTTC. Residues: CASSNQVYEQYF.

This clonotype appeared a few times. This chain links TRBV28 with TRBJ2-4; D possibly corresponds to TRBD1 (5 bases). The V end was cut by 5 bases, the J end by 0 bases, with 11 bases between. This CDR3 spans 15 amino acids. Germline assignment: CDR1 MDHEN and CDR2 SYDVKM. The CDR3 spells CASSQSDKAKNIQYF. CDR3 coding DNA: TGTGCCAGCAGTCAGTCGGACAAAGCCAAAAACATTCAGTACTTC.

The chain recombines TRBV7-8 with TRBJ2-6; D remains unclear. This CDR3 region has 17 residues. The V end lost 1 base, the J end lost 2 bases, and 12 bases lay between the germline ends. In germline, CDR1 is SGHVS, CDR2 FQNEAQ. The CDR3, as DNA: TGTGCCAGCAGCTTAGGGGTCACACTAACTGGGGCCAACGTCCTGACTTTC. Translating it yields CASSLGVTLTGANVLTF.

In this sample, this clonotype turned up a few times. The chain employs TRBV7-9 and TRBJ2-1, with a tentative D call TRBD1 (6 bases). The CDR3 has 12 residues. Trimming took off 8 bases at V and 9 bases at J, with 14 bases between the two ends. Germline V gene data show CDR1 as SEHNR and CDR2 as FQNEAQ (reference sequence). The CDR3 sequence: CASGSRGAEQFF. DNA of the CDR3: TGTGCCAGCGGTTCCAGGGGAGCTGAGCAGTTCTTC.

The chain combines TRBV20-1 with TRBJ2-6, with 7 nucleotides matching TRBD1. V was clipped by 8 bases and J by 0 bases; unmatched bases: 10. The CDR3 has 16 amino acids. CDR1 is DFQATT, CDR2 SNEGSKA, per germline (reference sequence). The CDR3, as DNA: TGCAGTACCTCGACAGGGCCGAGCTCTGGGGCCAACGTCCTGACTTTC. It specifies CSTSTGPSSGANVLTF.

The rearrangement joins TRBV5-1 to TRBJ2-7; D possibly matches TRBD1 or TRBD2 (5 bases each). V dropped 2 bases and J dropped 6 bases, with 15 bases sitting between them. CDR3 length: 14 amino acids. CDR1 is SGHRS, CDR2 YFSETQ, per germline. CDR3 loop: CASSLEGTSSEQYF. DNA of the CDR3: TGCGCCAGCAGCTTAGAAGGGACCTCCAGCGAGCAGTACTTC.

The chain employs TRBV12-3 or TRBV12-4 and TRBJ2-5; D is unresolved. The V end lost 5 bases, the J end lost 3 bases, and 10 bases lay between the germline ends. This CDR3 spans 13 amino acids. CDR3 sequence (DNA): TGTGCCAGCAGTGTTACCTTTAAAGAGACCCAGTACTTC. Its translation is CASSVTFKETQYF.

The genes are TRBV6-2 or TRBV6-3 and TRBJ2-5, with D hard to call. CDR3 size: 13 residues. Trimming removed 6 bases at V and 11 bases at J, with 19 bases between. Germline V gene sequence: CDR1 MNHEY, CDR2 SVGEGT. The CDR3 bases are TGTGCCAGCAGACCCACTCAGACGAATGAGCAGTACTTC. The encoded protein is CASRPTQTNEQYF.

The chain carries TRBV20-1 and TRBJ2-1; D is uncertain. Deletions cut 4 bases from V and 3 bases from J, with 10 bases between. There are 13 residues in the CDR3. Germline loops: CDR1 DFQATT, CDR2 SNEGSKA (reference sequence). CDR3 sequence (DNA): TGCAGTGCTACGCCCTGGGACTACAATGAGCAGTTCTTC. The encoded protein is CSATPWDYNEQFF.

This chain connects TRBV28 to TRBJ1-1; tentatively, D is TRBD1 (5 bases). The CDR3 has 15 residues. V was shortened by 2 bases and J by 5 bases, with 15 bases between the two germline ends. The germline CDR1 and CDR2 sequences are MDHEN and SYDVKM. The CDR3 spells CASSLLSQGRTEAFF. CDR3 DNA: TGTGCCAGCAGTTTACTTTCTCAGGGAAGGACTGAAGCTTTCTTT.

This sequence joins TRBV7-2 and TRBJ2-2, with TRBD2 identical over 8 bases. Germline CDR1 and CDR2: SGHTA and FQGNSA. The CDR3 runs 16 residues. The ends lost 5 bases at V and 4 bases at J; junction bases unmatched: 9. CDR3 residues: CASSERAGVPTGELFF. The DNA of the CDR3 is TGTGCCAGCAGCGAGAGAGCGGGAGTTCCCACCGGGGAGCTGTTTTTT.

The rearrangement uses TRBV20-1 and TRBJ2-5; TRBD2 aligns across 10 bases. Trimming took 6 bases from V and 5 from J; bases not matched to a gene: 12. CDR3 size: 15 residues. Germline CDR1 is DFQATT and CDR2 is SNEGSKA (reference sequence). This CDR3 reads CSAPSQGLALETQYF. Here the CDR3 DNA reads TGCAGTGCGCCTTCCCAGGGACTAGCGCTGGAGACCCAGTACTTC.

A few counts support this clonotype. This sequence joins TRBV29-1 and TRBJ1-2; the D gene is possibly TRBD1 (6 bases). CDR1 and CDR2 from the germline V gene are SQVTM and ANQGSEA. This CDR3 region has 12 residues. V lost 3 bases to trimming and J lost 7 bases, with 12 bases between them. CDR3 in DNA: TGCAGCGTTGATAGGGGGGCGGGTGGCTACACCTTC. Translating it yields CSVDRGAGGYTF. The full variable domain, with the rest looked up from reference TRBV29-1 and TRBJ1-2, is SAVISQKPSRDICQRGTSLTIQCQVDSQVTMMFWYRQQPGQSLTLIATANQGSEATYESGFVIDKFPISRPNLTFSTLTVSNMSPEDSSIYLCSVDRGAGGYTFGSGTRLTVV.

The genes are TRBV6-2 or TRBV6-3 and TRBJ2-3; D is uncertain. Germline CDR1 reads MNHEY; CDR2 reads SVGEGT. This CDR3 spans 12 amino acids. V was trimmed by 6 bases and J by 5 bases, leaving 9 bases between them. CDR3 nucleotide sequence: TGTGCCAGCAGGGCGCTCGGAGATACGCAGTATTTT. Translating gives CASRALGDTQYF.

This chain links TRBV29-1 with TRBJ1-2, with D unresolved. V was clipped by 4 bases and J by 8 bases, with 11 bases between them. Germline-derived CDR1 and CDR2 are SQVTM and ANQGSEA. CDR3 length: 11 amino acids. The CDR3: CSVAGLRGYTF. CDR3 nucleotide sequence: TGCAGCGTTGCCGGGCTCAGAGGCTACACCTTC.

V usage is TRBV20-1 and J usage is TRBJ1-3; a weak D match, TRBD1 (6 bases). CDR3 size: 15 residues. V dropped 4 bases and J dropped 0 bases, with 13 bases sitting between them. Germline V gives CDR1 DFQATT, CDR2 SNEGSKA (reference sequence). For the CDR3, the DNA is TGCAGTGCTACAGATGGACAGTCCTCTGGAAACACCATATATTTT. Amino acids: CSATDGQSSGNTIYF.

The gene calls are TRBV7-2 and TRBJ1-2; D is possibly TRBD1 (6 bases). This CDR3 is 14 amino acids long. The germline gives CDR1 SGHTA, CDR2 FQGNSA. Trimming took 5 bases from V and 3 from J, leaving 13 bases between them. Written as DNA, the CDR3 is TGTGCCAGCAGCCTCACAGGGTTTGACTATGGCTACACCTTC. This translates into CASSLTGFDYGYTF.

The CDR3, as DNA: TGTGCCAGCAGTTACTCCGGGACAGCGCATGTAGGCTCTGGGGCCAACGTCCTGACTTTC. It translates to CASSYSGTAHVGSGANVLTF. The chain combines TRBV6-5 with TRBJ2-6; 7 nucleotides line up with TRBD1. Germline lookup yields CDR1 MNHEY and CDR2 SVGAGI. The V gene end was trimmed by 0 bases and the J gene end by 0 bases; junction bases not matched to a gene: 11. The CDR3 has 20 residues.

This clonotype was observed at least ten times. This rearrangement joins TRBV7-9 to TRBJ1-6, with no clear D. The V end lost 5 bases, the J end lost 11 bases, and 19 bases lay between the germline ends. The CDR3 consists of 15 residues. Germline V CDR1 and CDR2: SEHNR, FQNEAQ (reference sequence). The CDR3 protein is CASSPLDGSSTPLHF. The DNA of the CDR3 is TGTGCCAGCAGCCCACTGGACGGGAGTTCAACACCCCTCCACTTT.

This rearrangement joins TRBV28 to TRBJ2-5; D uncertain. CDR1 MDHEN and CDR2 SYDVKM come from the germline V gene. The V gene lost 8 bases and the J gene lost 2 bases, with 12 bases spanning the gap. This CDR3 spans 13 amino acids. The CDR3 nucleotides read TGTGCCAGCCGGGCGTCCAGTCAAGAGACCCAGTACTTC. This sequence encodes CASRASSQETQYF.

The CDR3 loop is CSVVGTSYGYTF. CDR3 coding DNA: TGCAGCGTTGTGGGGACAAGCTATGGCTACACCTTC. The chain couples TRBV29-1 to TRBJ1-2; possible D gene TRBD1, 6 bases. Between the trimmed V and J ends, which lost 4 bases and 4 bases, there was a span of 10 bases. Per germline, CDR1 SQVTM and CDR2 ANQGSEA. This CDR3 is built from 12 residues.

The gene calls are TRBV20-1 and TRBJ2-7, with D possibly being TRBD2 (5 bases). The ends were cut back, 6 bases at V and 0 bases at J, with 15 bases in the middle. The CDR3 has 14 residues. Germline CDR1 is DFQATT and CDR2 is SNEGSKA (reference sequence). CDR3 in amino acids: CSALLAGSSYEQYF. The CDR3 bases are TGCAGTGCCCTCCTAGCTGGATCCTCCTACGAGCAGTACTTC.

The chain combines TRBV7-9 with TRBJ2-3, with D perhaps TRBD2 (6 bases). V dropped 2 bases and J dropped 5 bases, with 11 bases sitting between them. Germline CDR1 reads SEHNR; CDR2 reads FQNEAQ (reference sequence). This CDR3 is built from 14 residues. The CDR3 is CASSLRGTEDTQYF. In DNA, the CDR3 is TGTGCCAGCAGCTTACGGGGGACTGAAGATACGCAGTATTTT.

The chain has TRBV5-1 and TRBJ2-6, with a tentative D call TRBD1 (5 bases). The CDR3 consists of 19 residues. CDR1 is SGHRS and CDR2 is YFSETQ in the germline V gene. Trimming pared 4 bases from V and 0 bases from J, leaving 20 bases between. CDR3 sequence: CASSLGPTAYSSGANVLTF. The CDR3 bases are TGCGCCAGCAGCCTAGGCCCGACAGCATATAGCTCTGGGGCCAACGTCCTGACTTTC.

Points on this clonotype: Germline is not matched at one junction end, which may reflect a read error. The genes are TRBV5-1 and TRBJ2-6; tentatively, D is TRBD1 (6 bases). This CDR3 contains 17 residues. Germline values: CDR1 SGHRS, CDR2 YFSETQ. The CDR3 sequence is CASSLSDSTSGANVLTF. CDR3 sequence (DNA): TGCGCCAGTAGCTTGTCGGACAGCACCTCTGGGGCCAACGTCCTGACTTTC.

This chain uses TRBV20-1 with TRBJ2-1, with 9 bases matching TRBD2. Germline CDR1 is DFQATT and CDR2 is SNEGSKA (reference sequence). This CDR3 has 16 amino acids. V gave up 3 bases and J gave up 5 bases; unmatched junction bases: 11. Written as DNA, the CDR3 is TGCAGTGCTAGTCCCGTTAGCGGGGGAGTTAACAATGAGCAGTTCTTC. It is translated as CSASPVSGGVNNEQFF.

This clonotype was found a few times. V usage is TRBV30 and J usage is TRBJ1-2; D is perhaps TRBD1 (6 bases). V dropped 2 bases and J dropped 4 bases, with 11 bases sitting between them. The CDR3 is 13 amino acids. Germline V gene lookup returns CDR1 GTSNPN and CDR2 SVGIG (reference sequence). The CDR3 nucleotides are TGTGCCTGGAGTAGTGGGGGCGCCTATGGCTACACCTTC. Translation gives CAWSSGGAYGYTF. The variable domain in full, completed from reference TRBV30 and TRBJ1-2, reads SQTIHQWPATLVQPVGSPLSLECTVEGTSNPNLYWYRQAAGRGLQLLFYSVGIGQISSEVPQNLSASRPQDRQFILSSKKLLLSDSGFYLCAWSSGGAYGYTFGSGTRLTVV.

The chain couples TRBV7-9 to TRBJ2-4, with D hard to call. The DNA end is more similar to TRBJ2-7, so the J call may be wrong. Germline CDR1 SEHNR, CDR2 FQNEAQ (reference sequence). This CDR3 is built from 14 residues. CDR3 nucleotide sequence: TGTGCCAGCAGCTTATCTTCTACCCCCTACGAGCAGTACTTC. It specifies CASSLSSTPYEQYF.